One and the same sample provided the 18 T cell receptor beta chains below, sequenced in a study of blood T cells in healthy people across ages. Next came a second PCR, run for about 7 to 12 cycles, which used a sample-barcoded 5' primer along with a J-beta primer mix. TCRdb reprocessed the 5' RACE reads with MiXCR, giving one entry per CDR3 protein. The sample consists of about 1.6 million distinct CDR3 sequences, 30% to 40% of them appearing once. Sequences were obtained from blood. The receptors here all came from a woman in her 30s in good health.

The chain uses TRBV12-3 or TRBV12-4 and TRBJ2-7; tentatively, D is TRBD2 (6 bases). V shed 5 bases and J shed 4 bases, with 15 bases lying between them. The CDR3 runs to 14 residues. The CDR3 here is CASSRTVDYYEQYF. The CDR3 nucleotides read TGTGCCAGCAGTCGAACAGTGGACTATTACGAGCAGTACTTC.

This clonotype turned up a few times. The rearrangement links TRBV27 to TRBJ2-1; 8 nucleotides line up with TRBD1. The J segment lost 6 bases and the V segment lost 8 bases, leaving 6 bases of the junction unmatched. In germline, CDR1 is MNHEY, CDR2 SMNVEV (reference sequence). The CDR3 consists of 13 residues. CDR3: CASGWTGSNEQFF. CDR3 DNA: TGTGCCAGCGGCTGGACAGGGAGCAATGAGCAGTTCTTC.

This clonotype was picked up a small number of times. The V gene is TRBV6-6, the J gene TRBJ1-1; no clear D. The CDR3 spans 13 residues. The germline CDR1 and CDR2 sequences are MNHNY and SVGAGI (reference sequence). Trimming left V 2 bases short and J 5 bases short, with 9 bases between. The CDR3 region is CASSYTLETEAFF. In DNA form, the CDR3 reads TGTGCCAGCAGTTACACCTTGGAAACTGAAGCTTTCTTT.

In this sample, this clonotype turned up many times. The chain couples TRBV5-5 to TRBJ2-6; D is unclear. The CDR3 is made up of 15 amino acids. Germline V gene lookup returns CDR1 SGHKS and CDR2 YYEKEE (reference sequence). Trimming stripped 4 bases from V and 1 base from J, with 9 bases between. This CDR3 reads CASSRWDSGANVLTF. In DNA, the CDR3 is TGTGCCAGCAGCCGTTGGGATTCTGGGGCCAACGTCCTGACTTTC.

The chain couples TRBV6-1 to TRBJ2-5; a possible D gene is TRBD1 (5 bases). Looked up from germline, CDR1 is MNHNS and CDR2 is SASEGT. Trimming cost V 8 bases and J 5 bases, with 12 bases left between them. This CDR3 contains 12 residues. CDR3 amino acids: CASAQVGETQYF. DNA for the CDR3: TGTGCCAGCGCACAGGTGGGGGAGACCCAGTACTTC.

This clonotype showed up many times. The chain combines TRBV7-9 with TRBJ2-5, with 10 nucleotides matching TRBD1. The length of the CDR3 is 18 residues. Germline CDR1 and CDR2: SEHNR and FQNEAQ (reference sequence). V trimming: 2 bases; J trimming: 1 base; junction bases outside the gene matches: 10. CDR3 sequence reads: CASSLRDRGPTIQETQYF. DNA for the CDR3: TGTGCCAGCAGCTTACGAGACAGGGGGCCCACCATCCAAGAGACCCAGTACTTC.

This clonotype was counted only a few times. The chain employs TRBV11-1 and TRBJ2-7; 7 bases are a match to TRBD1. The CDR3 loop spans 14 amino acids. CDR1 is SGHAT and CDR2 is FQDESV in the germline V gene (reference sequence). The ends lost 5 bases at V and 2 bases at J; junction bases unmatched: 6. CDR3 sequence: CASSPGQPPYEQYF. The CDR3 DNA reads TGTGCCAGCAGCCCGGGACAGCCCCCCTACGAGCAGTACTTC.

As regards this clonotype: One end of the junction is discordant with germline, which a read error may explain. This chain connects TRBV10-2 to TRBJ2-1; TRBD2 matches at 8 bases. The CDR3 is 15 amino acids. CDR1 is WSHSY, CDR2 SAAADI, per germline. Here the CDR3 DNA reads TGCGCCAGCCTACTAGCGGATAGCTCCTACAATGAGCGGTTCTTC. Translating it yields CASLLADSSYNERFF.

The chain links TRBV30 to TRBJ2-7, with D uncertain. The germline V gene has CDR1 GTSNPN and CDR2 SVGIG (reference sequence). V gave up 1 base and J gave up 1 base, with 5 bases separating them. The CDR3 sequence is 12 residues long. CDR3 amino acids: CAWSAFSYEQYF. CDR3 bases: TGTGCCTGGAGTGCTTTTTCCTACGAGCAGTACTTC.

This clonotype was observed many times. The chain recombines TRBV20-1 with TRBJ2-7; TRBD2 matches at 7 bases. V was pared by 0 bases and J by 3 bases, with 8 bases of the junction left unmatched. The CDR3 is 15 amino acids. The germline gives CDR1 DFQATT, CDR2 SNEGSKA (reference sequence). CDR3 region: CSARDRASGIYEQYF. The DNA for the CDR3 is TGCAGTGCTAGAGACAGGGCTAGCGGAATCTACGAGCAGTACTTC.

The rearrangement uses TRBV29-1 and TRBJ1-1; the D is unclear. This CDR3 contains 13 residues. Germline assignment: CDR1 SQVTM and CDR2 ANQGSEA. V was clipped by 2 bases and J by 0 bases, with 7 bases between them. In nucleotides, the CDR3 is TGCAGCGTTGAAAGGCTAATGAACACTGAAGCTTTCTTT. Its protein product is CSVERLMNTEAFF. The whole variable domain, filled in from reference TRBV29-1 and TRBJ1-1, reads SAVISQKPSRDICQRGTSLTIQCQVDSQVTMMFWYRQQPGQSLTLIATANQGSEATYESGFVIDKFPISRPNLTFSTLTVSNMSPEDSSIYLCSVERLMNTEAFFGQGTRLTVV.

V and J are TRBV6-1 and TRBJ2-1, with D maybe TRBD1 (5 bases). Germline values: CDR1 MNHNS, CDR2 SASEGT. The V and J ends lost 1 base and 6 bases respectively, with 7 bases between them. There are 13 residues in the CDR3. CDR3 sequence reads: CASSEVRGNEQFF. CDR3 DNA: TGTGCCAGCAGTGAAGTTAGGGGCAATGAGCAGTTCTTC.

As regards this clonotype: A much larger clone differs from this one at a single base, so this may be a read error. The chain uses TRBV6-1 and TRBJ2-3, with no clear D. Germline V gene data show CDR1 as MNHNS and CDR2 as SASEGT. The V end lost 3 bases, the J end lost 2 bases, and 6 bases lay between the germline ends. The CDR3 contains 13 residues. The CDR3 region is CASSDGYTDTQYF. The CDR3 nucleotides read TGTGCCAGCAGTGACGGGTACACAGATACGCAGTATTTT.

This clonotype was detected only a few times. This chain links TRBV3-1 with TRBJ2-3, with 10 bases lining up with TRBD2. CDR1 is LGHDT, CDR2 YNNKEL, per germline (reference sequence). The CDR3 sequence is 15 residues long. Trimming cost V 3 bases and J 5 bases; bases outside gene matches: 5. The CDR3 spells CASSHIAGGLDTQYF. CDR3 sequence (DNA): TGTGCCAGCAGCCACATAGCGGGAGGTTTAGATACGCAGTATTTT.

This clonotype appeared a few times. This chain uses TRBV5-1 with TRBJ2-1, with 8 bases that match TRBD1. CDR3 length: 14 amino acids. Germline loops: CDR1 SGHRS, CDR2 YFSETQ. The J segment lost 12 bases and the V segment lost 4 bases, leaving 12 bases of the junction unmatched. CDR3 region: CASSLRTGLDGQFF. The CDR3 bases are TGCGCCAGCAGCCTAAGGACAGGGCTGGATGGGCAGTTCTTC.

CDR3 residues: CASRHTTGSGSQETQYF. In DNA, the CDR3 is TGTGCCAGCAGACACACTACAGGGTCTGGCAGTCAAGAGACCCAGTACTTC. This chain joins TRBV7-9 and TRBJ2-5, with a possible D match to TRBD1 (6 bases). The CDR3 sequence is 17 residues long. Trimming took 6 bases from V and 2 from J, leaving 22 bases between them. The germline gives CDR1 SEHNR, CDR2 FQNEAQ (reference sequence). Full variable domain (missing parts from reference TRBV7-9 and TRBJ2-5): DTGVSQNPRHKITKRGQNVTFRCDPISEHNRLYWYRQTLGQGPEFLTYFQNEAQLEKSRLLSDRFSAERPKGSFSTLEIQRTEQGDSAMYLCASRHTTGSGSQETQYFGPGTRLLVL.

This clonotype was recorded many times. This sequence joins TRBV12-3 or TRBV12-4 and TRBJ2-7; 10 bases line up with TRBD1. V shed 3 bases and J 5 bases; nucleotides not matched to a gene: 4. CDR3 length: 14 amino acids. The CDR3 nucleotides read TGTGCCAGCAGTTTCCGGGACAGGGGCAACGAGCAGTACTTC. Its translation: CASSFRDRGNEQYF.

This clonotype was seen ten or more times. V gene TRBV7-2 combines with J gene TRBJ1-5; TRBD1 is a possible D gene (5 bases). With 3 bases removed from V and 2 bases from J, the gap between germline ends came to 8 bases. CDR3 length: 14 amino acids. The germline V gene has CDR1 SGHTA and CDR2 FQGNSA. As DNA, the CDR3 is TGTGCCAGCAGCTTCCAGGGCGGCAATCAGCCCCAGCATTTT. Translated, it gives CASSFQGGNQPQHF. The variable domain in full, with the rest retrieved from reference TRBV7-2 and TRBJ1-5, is GAGVSQSPSNKVTEKGKDVELRCDPISGHTALYWYRQSLGQGLEFLIYFQGNSAPDKSGLPSDRFSAERTGGSVSTLTIQRTQQEDSAVYLCASSFQGGNQPQHFGDGTRLSIL.